This entry lists 14 T cell receptor beta chains sequenced from one sample in a study of sequential checkpoint blockade in melanoma. Sequencing was performed with immunoSEQ multiplex PCR; in TCRdb, only in-frame clones are kept and a portion is missing. This table has several thousand clones, 23% appearing once. Specified treatment: randomized to nivolumab then ipilimumab (arm A) or the reverse (arm B). This material consisted of tumor tissue (inferred from file names), taken from a patient given nivolumab and ipilimumab in sequence. Source of these receptors: a human donor with melanoma.

In this sample, this clone turned up many times. The chain joins TRBV11-3 to TRBJ2-2, with unresolved D. Per germline, CDR1 SGHNT and CDR2 YENEEA. CDR3 length equals 15 residues. V was pared by 5 bases and J by 4 bases, with 14 bases between. The CDR3 is CASSSDPSGTGELFF. The CDR3 coding sequence is TGTGCCAGCAGCAGCGACCCCTCGGGCACCGGGGAGCTGTTTTTT.

The chain combines TRBV6-8 with TRBJ2-5, with D perhaps matching TRBD2 (7 bases). Germline CDR1 MNHGY, CDR2 SAAAGT. The CDR3 runs to 15 residues. V gave up 0 bases and J gave up 5 bases, with 13 bases separating them. For the CDR3, the DNA is TGTGCCAGCAGTTACTCGGGGGGGGCTACGGAGACCCAGTACTTC. Translating it yields CASSYSGGATETQYF.

Sample share makes this clone medium-sized (0.01 to 0.1%). The chain carries TRBV6-8 and TRBJ1-2; tentatively, D is TRBD1 (5 bases). The V gene's germline CDR1 is MNHGY and CDR2 SAAAGT. The CDR3 sequence is 14 residues long. Trimming stripped 5 bases from V and 4 bases from J, with 14 bases between. The CDR3 DNA reads as TGTGCCAGCAGTCAGGACACGGGGGTCTATGGCTACACCTTC. Translated, it gives CASSQDTGVYGYTF.

A few counts support this clone. The gene calls are TRBV6-8 and TRBJ2-7; perhaps TRBD1 as D (5 bases). The V end was cut by 0 bases, the J end by 2 bases, with 17 bases between. Germline V gene sequence: CDR1 MNHGY, CDR2 SAAAGT. This CDR3 is built from 17 residues. This CDR3 is CASSYSAGLVGAYEQYF. The CDR3 DNA is TGTGCCAGCAGTTACTCGGCAGGCCTAGTAGGGGCCTACGAGCAGTACTTC.

This sequence joins TRBV6-8 and TRBJ1-4, with D perhaps TRBD1 (6 bases). In germline, CDR1 is MNHGY, CDR2 SAAAGT. V shed 6 bases and J shed 8 bases, with 16 bases lying between them. This CDR3 has 14 amino acids. The CDR3 DNA is TGTGCCAGCAGGGAGGCAGGGGTAAAAGAAAAACTGTTTTTT. Amino acids: CASREAGVKEKLFF.

The gene calls are TRBV6-1 and TRBJ2-7; D remains unclear. V was clipped by 0 bases and J by 2 bases, with 11 bases between them. Per germline, CDR1 MNHNS and CDR2 SASEGT. The CDR3 is 15 residues long. This CDR3 is CASSEARHSAYEQYF. The CDR3 region has the DNA TGTGCCAGCAGTGAAGCGCGACACAGCGCCTACGAGCAGTACTTC.

This clone was detected ten times or more. This CDR3 is CASSLVAKWGHEQYF. The CDR3 DNA is TGTGCCAGCAGCTTAGTGGCAAAGTGGGGCCACGAGCAGTACTTC. This chain uses TRBV11-3 with TRBJ2-7, with D possibly TRBD1 on 5 matching bases. The CDR3 is made up of 15 amino acids. Germline V gene sequence: CDR1 SGHNT, CDR2 YENEEA. Trimming cost V 1 base and J 5 bases, with 15 bases left between them. The whole variable domain, remainder taken from reference TRBV11-3 and TRBJ2-7, is EAGVVQSPRYKIIEKKQPVAFWCNPISGHNTLYWYLQNLGQGPELLIRYENEEAVDDSQLPKDRFSAERLKGVDSTLKIQPAELGDSAVYLCASSLVAKWGHEQYFGPGTRLTVT.

This clone is medium-sized by share. The chain combines TRBV11-3 with TRBJ2-5; 9 bases match TRBD1. Germline values: CDR1 SGHNT, CDR2 YENEEA. The CDR3 contains 14 residues. With V trimmed by 5 bases and J by 5 bases, 6 bases remained unmatched. The CDR3 spells CASSPGTGPETQYF. CDR3 DNA: TGTGCCAGCAGCCCCGGGACAGGGCCGGAGACCCAGTACTTC.

This clone is a singleton in its sample. V gene TRBV14 combines with J gene TRBJ2-7, with 14 nucleotides matching TRBD2. The V gene end was trimmed by 0 bases and the J gene end by 9 bases; junction bases not matched to a gene: 7. This CDR3 has 16 amino acids. CDR1 is SGHDN, CDR2 FVKESK, per germline. CDR3 in DNA: TGTGCCAGCAGCCAAGATCTGACTAGCGGGAGGGCCGGGCAGTACTTC. Residues: CASSQDLTSGRAGQYF. The full variable domain, its missing parts supplied by reference TRBV14 and TRBJ2-7, is EAGVTQFPSHSVIEKGQTVTLRCDPISGHDNLYWYRRVMGKEIKFLLHFVKESKQDESGMPNNRFLAERTGGTYSTLKVQPAELEDSGVYFCASSQDLTSGRAGQYFGPGTRLTVT.

This clone is medium-sized within its sample. The chain couples TRBV7-4 to TRBJ1-2; 8 nucleotides match TRBD1. The CDR3 sequence is 13 residues long. V shed 5 bases, J shed 3 bases, and the junction held 2 bases outside the gene matches. CDR1 SGHVT and CDR2 SQSDAQ come from the germline V gene. The CDR3 nucleotides read TGTGCCAGCAGCGTACAGGGGGACTATGGCTACACCTTC. It is translated as CASSVQGDYGYTF. Combining the CDR3 with reference TRBV7-4 and TRBJ1-2 gives the whole variable domain GAGVSQSPRYKVAKRGRDVALRCDSISGHVTLYWYRQTLGQGSEVLTYSQSDAQRDKSGRPSGRFSAERPERSVSTLKIQRTEQGDSAVYLCASSVQGDYGYTFGSGTRLTVV.

This clone was detected only a few times. This chain joins TRBV23-1 and TRBJ1-1, with 7 bases aligning to TRBD1. TRBV23-1 is classed as an ORF, of uncertain function. V lost 6 bases and J lost 6; bases outside the gene matches: 7. CDR3 size: 13 residues. CDR3 loop: CASSLVTGAEAFF. The CDR3 coding sequence is TGCGCCAGCAGCTTGGTTACAGGGGCTGAAGCTTTCTTT.

This clone was seen ten or more times. This chain uses TRBV11-3 with TRBJ2-7; 10 nucleotides line up with TRBD1. CDR1 and CDR2 from the germline V gene are SGHNT and YENEEA. Germline trimming cut 4 bases from V and 6 bases from J; bases unmatched to any gene: 6. The CDR3 is 14 amino acids. For the CDR3, the DNA is TGTGCCAGCAGCTGGGACAGGGGTTCAAGCGAGCAGTACTTC. It encodes CASSWDRGSSEQYF. Looking up the rest from reference TRBV11-3 and TRBJ2-7 gives the full variable domain: EAGVVQSPRYKIIEKKQPVAFWCNPISGHNTLYWYLQNLGQGPELLIRYENEEAVDDSQLPKDRFSAERLKGVDSTLKIQPAELGDSAVYLCASSWDRGSSEQYFGPGTRLTVT.

This clone was observed at least ten times. This rearrangement joins TRBV11-3 to TRBJ1-2, with D tentatively TRBD1 (5 bases). V shed 6 bases and J shed 1 base, with 12 bases lying between them. CDR1 and CDR2 from the germline V gene are SGHNT and YENEEA. CDR3 length: 14 residues. The CDR3 DNA is TGTGCCAGCAGACTACAGACAGTTAACTATGGCTACACCTTC. This codes for CASRLQTVNYGYTF.

The CDR3 bases are TGTGCCAGCAGCTTACTGGGGGGGGAAGAGACCCAGTACTTC. This gives the protein CASSLLGGEETQYF. The rearrangement links TRBV11-3 to TRBJ2-5, with 7 positions matching TRBD2. V lost 2 bases, J lost 3 bases, and 3 bases stayed unmatched. Germline CDR1 is SGHNT and CDR2 is YENEEA. This CDR3 has 14 residues.